Listed below are T cell receptor beta chains from one sample, sequenced in a study of blood T cell dynamics during melanoma immunotherapy. Sequencing was performed with immunoSEQ multiplex PCR; in TCRdb, only in-frame clones are kept and a portion is missing. The sample has about 11,000 clones, 80% seen once. Specimen: blood, collected from a patient treated with checkpoint blockade. The origin of the receptors is a human donor with melanoma. Each CDR3 is given with its conserved first and last residue. The D gene is left open where the match is weak. Size is omitted from some rows. Given values are once, few, many or a class for expanded clones.

>TRBJ1-2|TRBD1|14|TRBV4-1|.
TGCGCCAGCAGCCAAGATAACAGGGGATATGGCTACACCTTC
CASSQDNRGYGYTF
>TRBJ2-2|.|15|TRBV4-2|.
TGTGCCAGCAGCCGGACGGCAGGGGACACCGGGGAGCTGTTTTTT
CASSRTAGDTGELFF
>TRBJ2-2|TRBD2|15|TRBV4-2|.
TGTGCCAGCAGCCAATCGGGACTAGCGACCGGGGAGCTGTTTTTT
CASSQSGLATGELFF
>TRBJ1-5|.|13|TRBV6-1|.
TGTGCCAGCAGCGCCTCGTACAGTCAGCCCCAGCATTTT
CASSASYSQPQHF
>TRBJ2-1|.|15|TRBV10-3|.
TGTGCCATCAGTGAATTGAGCGGAGCGTGGGATGAGCAGTTCTTC
CAISELSGAWDEQFF
>TRBJ2-5|.|16|TRBV28|.
TGTGCCAGCAGCCGCCCCCTTGGGGCAGCCCAAGAGACCCAGTACTTC
CASSRPLGAAQETQYF
>TRBJ2-3|TRBD2|17|TRBV4-3|.
TGCGCCAGCAGCCCCGTGGGACTAGCGGGAGCCACAGATACGCAGTATTTT
CASSPVGLAGATDTQYF
>TRBJ1-1|.|14|TRBV6-9|once
TGTGCCAGCAGTTCCGACAGTCCAGGGACTGAAGCTTTCTTT
CASSSDSPGTEAFF
>TRBJ2-1|.|16|TRBV7-6|.
TGTGCCAGCAGCTTACCCGCCAGGGGCTCCTACAATGAGCAGTTCTTC
CASSLPARGSYNEQFF
>TRBJ1-6|TRBD1|16|TRBV5-6|.
TGTGCCAGCAGCTTGAGGGGGACAGGGGGTTACTCACCCCTCCACTTT
CASSLRGTGGYSPLHF
>TRBJ2-1|TRBD1|14|TRBV5-1|.
TGCGCCAGCAGCTTGGGGGACAGGGACAATGAGCAGTTCTTC
CASSLGDRDNEQFF
>TRBJ1-5|.|15|TRBV6-5|.
TGTGCCAGCAGGGACGGGCAGGATAGCAATCAGCCCCAGCATTTT
CASRDGQDSNQPQHF
>TRBJ1-1|.|12|TRBV28|.
TGTGCCAGTTCCCTCCGGGGTGATTTGGCTTTCTTT
CASSLRGDLAFF
>TRBJ2-3|.|12|TRBV5-6|.
TGTGCCTCGGGACTCAGCACAGATACGCAGTATTTT
CASGLSTDTQYF
>TRBJ1-2|.|14|TRBV2|.
TGTGCCAGCACTAAACCGGGACTCAACTATGGCTACACCTTC
CASTKPGLNYGYTF
>TRBJ1-2|.|15|TRBV7-9|.
TGTGCCAGCAGTTGGCAAAGGGCGGCCAACTATGGCTACACCTTC
CASSWQRAANYGYTF
>TRBJ1-2|TRBD1|13|TRBV28|.
TGTGCCAGCAGGACTATGACAGGGGATGGCTACACCTTC
CASRTMTGDGYTF
>TRBJ1-5|.|16|TRBV13|once
TGTGCCAGCAGACGCATACCGGGATCTTACAATCAGCCCCAGCATTTT
CASRRIPGSYNQPQHF
>TRBJ1-5|.|18|TRBV7-8|.
TGTGCCAGCAGCTTAAGGGTTTCATTGGGAGATGGCAATCAGCCCCAGCATTTT
CASSLRVSLGDGNQPQHF
>TRBJ2-6|TRBD1|17|TRBV28|.
TGTGCCAGTTATCTGGGACAGGGGGAATCTGGGGCCAACGTCCTGACTTTC
CASYLGQGESGANVLTF
>TRBJ1-4|.|14|TRBV9|.
TGTGCCAGCAGCGTAGGGGTGGGTTATGAAAAACTGTTTTTT
CASSVGVGYEKLFF
>TRBJ2-3|.|18|TRBV4-1|.
TGCGCCAGCAGCCCGAAGGGATTAGGGCAGGGCAGCACAGATACGCAGTATTTT
CASSPKGLGQGSTDTQYF
>TRBJ1-1|.|14|TRBV19|.
TGTGCCAGTAGTATAAACCTCAGGGGCACTGAAGCTTTCTTT
CASSINLRGTEAFF
>TRBJ2-1|TRBD1|15|TRBV9|.
TGTGCCAGCAGCGCCTTGACAGGGGCCGACAATGAGCAGTTCTTC
CASSALTGADNEQFF
>TRBJ2-2|.|14|TRBV10-1|.
TGCGCCACTCAGAGGGCTCCTGACACCGGGGAGCTGTTTTTT
CATQRAPDTGELFF
>TRBJ1-6|TRBD1|16|TRBV6-5|.
TGTGCCAGCAGTTACTGGGGACAGGGAGGAGATTCACCCCTCCACTTT
CASSYWGQGGDSPLHF
>TRBJ2-2|TRBD1|13|TRBV19|.
TGTGCCAGTAGAAACAGGGGTAACGGGGAGCTGTTTTTT
CASRNRGNGELFF
>TRBJ2-2|.|15|TRBV28|once
TGTGCCAGCAGTCTCTTACAGGGTTCCACCGGGGAGCTGTTTTTT
CASSLLQGSTGELFF
>TRBJ2-7|TRBD2|15|TRBV18|.
TGTGCCAGCTCAGGTGTTAGCGGGTTCTCCTACGAGCAGTACTTC
CASSGVSGFSYEQYF
>TRBJ2-1|TRBD2|14|TRBV27|.
TGTGCCAGCAGTGTAGCGGGGCCCCACAATGAGCAGTTCTTC
CASSVAGPHNEQFF
>TRBJ1-2|.|15|TRBV10-3|.
TGTGCCATCAGTGAGTCCGACATTGGGACGAATGGCTACACCTTC
CAISESDIGTNGYTF
>TRBJ2-3|.|14|TRBV5-1|.
TGCGCCAGCATGAGGGGAGGTCCCGAAGATACGCAGTATTTT
CASMRGGPEDTQYF
>TRBJ2-1|.|14|TRBV7-9|once
TGTGCCAGCAGCCCAGGGGTTTCTGGGAATGAGCAGTTCTTC
CASSPGVSGNEQFF
>TRBJ1-2|.|15|TRBV4-2|few
TGTGCCAGCAGCCAAGATTCAGGGGTCAACTATGGCTACACCTTC
CASSQDSGVNYGYTF
>TRBJ2-3|.|14|TRBV7-9|.
TGTGCCAGCAAGGACGGTTCTAGCACAGATACGCAGTATTTT
CASKDGSSTDTQYF
>TRBJ2-3|TRBD2|16|TRBV4-1|.
TGCGCCAGCAGCCGAGTTCTAGCGGGGGGGCCGGGAACGCAGTATTTT
CASSRVLAGGPGTQYF
>TRBJ1-2|.|14|TRBV15|.
TGTGCCACCAGCAGAGTAGGTCAGGGGACTGGCTACACCTTC
CATSRVGQGTGYTF
>TRBJ1-4|.|15|TRBV27|few
TGTGCCAGCAGTTTATCTGGGACTTGGGGTGAAAAACTGTTTTTT
CASSLSGTWGEKLFF
>TRBJ1-2|.|15|TRBV6-5|.
TGTGCCAGCAGTTACGGAAACGGAGGCCACTATGGCTACACCTTC
CASSYGNGGHYGYTF
>TRBJ1-1|.|15|TRBV19|once
TGTGCCAGTAGTATTGCAGGGAGCTTGAACACTGAAGCTTTCTTT
CASSIAGSLNTEAFF
>TRBJ2-3|.|14|TRBV2|.
TGTGCCAGCAGTGATAGCGGACGCACAGATACGCAGTATTTT
CASSDSGRTDTQYF
>TRBJ2-5|TRBD2|15|TRBV6-1|.
TGTGCCAGTGAAAGGACTAGCGGGGGAGGAGAGACCCAGTACTTC
CASERTSGGGETQYF
>TRBJ1-2|.|14|TRBV7-2|.
TGTGCCAGCATCCCAGGGCGGGAAGACTATGGCTACACCTTC
CASIPGREDYGYTF
>TRBJ1-6|.|14|TRBV27|once
TGTGCCAGCAGTTTATCGCTTCTACTTTCACCCCTCCACTTT
CASSLSLLLSPLHF
>TRBJ1-6|.|16|TRBV11-2|.
TGTGCCAGCAGCTTAGGAAATGGACACCCAAATTCACCCCTCCACTTT
CASSLGNGHPNSPLHF
>TRBJ1-1|.|13|TRBV30|.
TGTGCCTGGAGCGAGCAGACGAACACTGAAGCTTTCTTT
CAWSEQTNTEAFF
>TRBJ2-7|TRBD2|13|TRBV18|.
TGTGCCAGCTCATCCGGCGGGAGCTACGAGCAGTACTTC
CASSSGGSYEQYF
>TRBJ1-5|.|14|TRBV19|.
TGTGCCAGTAGGAGAGGGACGGACAATCAGCCCCAGCATTTT
CASRRGTDNQPQHF
>TRBJ1-5|.|14|TRBV2|.
TGTGCCAGCAACCCGGGGAGGGTGGGGCAGCCCCAGCATTTT
CASNPGRVGQPQHF
>TRBJ2-6|TRBD1|15|TRBV7-2|.
TGTGCCAGCAGCTTAGGACAGGGGGTAGCCAACGTCCTGACTTTC
CASSLGQGVANVLTF
>TRBJ1-2|.|14|TRBV4-2|few
TGTGCCAGCAGCCAACAGGACAACCCCTCGGGCTACACCTTC
CASSQQDNPSGYTF